This T cell receptor (beta chain) was retrieved from a study of blood T cell repertoires in COVID-19. Background on the study: Spain, Italy and the United States supplied samples that represented acute and convalescent COVID-19. The analysed material was cDNA or gDNA that came from T cells, B-cell-depleted T cells, or PBMCs.

In the authors' workflow: Reference gene primer amplification in the assay estimated nucleated cell counts. Profiling relied on immunoSEQ multiplex PCR, and the TCRdb table lists in-frame clones only, not all of them. V, J and clone size were drawn from that table, and D and trimming were deduced from the DNA. This table has about 200,000 clones, 65% to 85% appearing once. A note on this clone: This sample includes further DNA sequences coding for the same CDR3.

The source material was peripheral blood. This TCR derives from a woman aged 80 or older with acute or convalescent COVID-19.

The CDR3 nucleotides are TGTGCCAGCAGTTTAGACAGGGGCACTGAAGCTTTCTTT. Its protein is CASSLDRGTEAFF. The chain joins TRBV6-5 to TRBJ1-1; 8 nucleotides line up with TRBD1. J gave up 4 bases and V 4 bases, and 2 bases lay outside the gene matches. This CDR3 contains 13 residues. From germline, CDR1 is MNHEY and CDR2 SVGAGI.